The TCR beta chain under discussion was sequenced for a study of blood T cell repertoires in COVID-19. Study overall: COVID-19 samples from acute and convalescent phases originated in the United States, Italy and Spain. T cells, B-cell-depleted T cells, or PBMCs provided the cDNA or gDNA that served as material.

Original processing methods: Estimates of nucleated cell counts were drawn from the amplification of reference gene primers. The assay was immunoSEQ multiplex PCR, and TCRdb's table has in-frame clones only and misses some. From that table come the V and J calls and clone size; the DNA was used to work out D and trimming. The data hold about 170,000 clones, with more than 90% observed a single time. Germline V gene sequence: CDR1 MGHDK, CDR2 SYGVNS. This CDR3 is built from 15 residues. V dropped 1 base and J dropped 3 bases, with 10 bases sitting between them. Sequences were obtained from peripheral blood. The V gene is TRBV25-1, the J gene TRBJ1-3; a weak D match, TRBD1 (6 bases). This TCR derives from a man aged 50 or older with acute or convalescent COVID-19. Here the CDR3 reads CASSELRTVGNTIYF. The CDR3 nucleotides read TGTGCCAGCAGTGAATTACGGACAGTTGGAAACACCATATATTTT.